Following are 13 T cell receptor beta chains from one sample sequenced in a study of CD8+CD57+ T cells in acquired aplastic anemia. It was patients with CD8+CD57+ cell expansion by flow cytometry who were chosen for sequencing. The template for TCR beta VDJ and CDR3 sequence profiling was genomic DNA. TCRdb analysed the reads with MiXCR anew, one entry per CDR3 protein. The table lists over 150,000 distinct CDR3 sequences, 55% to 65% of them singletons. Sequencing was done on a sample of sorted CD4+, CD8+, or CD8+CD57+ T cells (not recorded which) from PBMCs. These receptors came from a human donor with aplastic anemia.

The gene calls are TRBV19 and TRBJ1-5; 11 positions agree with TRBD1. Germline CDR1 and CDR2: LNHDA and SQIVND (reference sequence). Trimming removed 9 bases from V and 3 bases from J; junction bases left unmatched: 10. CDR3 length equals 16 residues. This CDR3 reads CASHAGTGGFNQPQHF. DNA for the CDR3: TGTGCCAGCCATGCCGGGACAGGGGGTTTCAATCAGCCCCAGCATTTT.

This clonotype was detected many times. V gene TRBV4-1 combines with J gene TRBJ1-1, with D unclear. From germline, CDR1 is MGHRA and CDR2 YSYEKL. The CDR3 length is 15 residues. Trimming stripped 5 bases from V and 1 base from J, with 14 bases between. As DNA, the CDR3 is TGCGCCAGCAGCATAGACGGAATTTCGAACACTGAAGCTTTCTTT. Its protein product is CASSIDGISNTEAFF.

The CDR3 coding sequence is TGCGCCAGCAGCCAAGACCTCCTCTCTGGAAACACCATATATTTT. This translates into CASSQDLLSGNTIYF. V gene TRBV4-1 combines with J gene TRBJ1-3, with D unresolved. V was clipped by 0 bases and J by 0 bases, with 6 bases between them. The CDR3 consists of 15 residues. Germline CDR1 is MGHRA and CDR2 is YSYEKL.

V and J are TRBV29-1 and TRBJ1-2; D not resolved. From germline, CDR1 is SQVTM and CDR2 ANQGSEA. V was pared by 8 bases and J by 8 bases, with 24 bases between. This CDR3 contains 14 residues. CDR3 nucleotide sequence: TGCAGCTCTTCCCCCGATTCGGCATCGGGAGGCTACACCTTC. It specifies CSSSPDSASGGYTF.

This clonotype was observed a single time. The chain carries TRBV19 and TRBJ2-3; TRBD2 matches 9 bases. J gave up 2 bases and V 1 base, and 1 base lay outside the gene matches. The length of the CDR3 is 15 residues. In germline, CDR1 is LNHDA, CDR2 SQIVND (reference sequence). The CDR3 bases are TGTGCCAGTAGTATAGGCGGGGGGGCCACAGATACGCAGTATTTT. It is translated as CASSIGGGATDTQYF.

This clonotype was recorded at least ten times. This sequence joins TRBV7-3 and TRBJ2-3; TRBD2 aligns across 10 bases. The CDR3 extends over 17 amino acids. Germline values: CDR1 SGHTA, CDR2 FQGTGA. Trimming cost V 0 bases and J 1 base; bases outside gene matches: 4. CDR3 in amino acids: CASSLTSLAGGTDTQYF. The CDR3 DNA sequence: TGTGCCAGCAGCTTAACTTCCCTAGCGGGGGGCACAGATACGCAGTATTTT.

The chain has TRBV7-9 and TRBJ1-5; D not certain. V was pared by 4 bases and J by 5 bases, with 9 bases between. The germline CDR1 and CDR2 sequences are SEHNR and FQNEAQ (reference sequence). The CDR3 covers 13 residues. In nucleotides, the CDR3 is TGTGCCAGCAGCTCCTACAGCGATCAGCCCCAGCATTTT. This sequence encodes CASSSYSDQPQHF.

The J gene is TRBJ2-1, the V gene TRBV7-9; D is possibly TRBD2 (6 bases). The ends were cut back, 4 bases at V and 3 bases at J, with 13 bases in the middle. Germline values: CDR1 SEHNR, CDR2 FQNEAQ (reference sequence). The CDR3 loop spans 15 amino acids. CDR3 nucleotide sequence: TGTGCCAGCAGCTCCACCCGGGACTTCTACAATGAGCAGTTCTTC. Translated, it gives CASSSTRDFYNEQFF.

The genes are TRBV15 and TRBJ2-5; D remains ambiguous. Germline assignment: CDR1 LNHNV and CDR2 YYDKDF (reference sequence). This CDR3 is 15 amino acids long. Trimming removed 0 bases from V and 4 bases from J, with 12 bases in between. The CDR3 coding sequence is TGTGCCACCAGCAGAGATAGGAATCAAGGAGAGACCCAGTACTTC. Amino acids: CATSRDRNQGETQYF.

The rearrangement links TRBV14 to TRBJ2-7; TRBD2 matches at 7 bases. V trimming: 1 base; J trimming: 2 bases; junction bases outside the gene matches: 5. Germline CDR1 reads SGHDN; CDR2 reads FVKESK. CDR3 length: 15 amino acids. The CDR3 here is CASSQVGLVTYEQYF. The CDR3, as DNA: TGTGCCAGCAGCCAAGTCGGACTAGTCACCTACGAGCAGTACTTC. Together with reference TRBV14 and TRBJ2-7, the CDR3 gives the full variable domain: EAGVTQFPSHSVIEKGQTVTLRCDPISGHDNLYWYRRVMGKEIKFLLHFVKESKQDESGMPNNRFLAERTGGTYSTLKVQPAELEDSGVYFCASSQVGLVTYEQYFGPGTRLTVT.

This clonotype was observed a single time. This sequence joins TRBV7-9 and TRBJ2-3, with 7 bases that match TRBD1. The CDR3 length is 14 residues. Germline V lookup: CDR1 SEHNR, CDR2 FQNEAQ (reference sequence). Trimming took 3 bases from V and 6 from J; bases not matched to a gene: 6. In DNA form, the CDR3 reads TGTGCCAGCAGCTTCCGGGACAGCGATGATACGCAGTATTTT. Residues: CASSFRDSDDTQYF.

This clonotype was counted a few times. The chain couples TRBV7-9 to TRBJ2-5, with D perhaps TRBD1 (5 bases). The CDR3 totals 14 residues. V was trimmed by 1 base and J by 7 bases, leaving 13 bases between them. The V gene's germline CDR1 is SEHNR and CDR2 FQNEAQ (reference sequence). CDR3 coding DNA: TGTGCCAGCAGCTTAGATGGGGCATACGTGACCCAGTACTTC. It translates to CASSLDGAYVTQYF.

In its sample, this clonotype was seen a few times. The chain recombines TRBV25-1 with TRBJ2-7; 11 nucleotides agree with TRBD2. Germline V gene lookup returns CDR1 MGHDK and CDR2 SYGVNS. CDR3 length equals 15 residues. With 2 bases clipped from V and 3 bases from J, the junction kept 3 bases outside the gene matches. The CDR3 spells CASSEVGTSGYEQYF. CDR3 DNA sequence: TGTGCCAGCAGTGAAGTGGGGACTAGCGGCTACGAGCAGTACTTC.